The 10 T cell receptor beta chains below come from one sample, sequenced in a study of spatial heterogeneity in lung cancer. Overall study findings and caveats: Higher tumor mutation counts went along with higher counts of expanded intratumoral alpha and beta TCRs.

Time point: sample taken at primary tumor resection. These receptors have no known antigen. TCRdb re-called the 5' RACE reads through MiXCR, storing one row per CDR3 protein. This sample has 20,000 to 25,000 distinct CDR3 sequences, with roughly 8.6% found just once. Sample: lung tumor tissue, taken at surgery. Source of these receptors: a male donor with early-stage non-small cell lung cancer.

The sample holds many counts of this clonotype. The J gene is TRBJ1-6, the V gene TRBV7-9; 7 bases map to TRBD1. V was clipped by 2 bases and J by 10 bases; unmatched bases: 5. This CDR3 has 14 amino acids. CDR1 and CDR2 (germline): SEHNR, FQNEAQ (reference sequence). The CDR3: CASSLSGGASPLHF. The CDR3 DNA follows: TGTGCCAGCAGCTTATCAGGGGGAGCGTCACCCCTCCACTTT. The whole variable domain, remainder taken from reference TRBV7-9 and TRBJ1-6, is DTGVSQNPRHKITKRGQNVTFRCDPISEHNRLYWYRQTLGQGPEFLTYFQNEAQLEKSRLLSDRFSAERPKGSFSTLEIQRTEQGDSAMYLCASSLSGGASPLHFGNGTRLTVT.

This clonotype has ten or more counts. The chain has TRBV28 and TRBJ2-2; 8 positions agree with TRBD2. CDR1 is MDHEN, CDR2 SYDVKM, per germline. Germline trimming cut 5 bases from V and 1 base from J; bases unmatched to any gene: 3. The CDR3 runs to 15 residues. CDR3 in amino acids: CASSPTSGNTGELFF. CDR3 nucleotide sequence: TGTGCCAGCAGTCCAACTAGCGGGAACACCGGGGAGCTGTTTTTT.

This clonotype was detected ten times or more. The rearrangement joins TRBV5-1 to TRBJ2-3; no clear D. Germline V gene data show CDR1 as SGHRS and CDR2 as YFSETQ. This CDR3 has 14 amino acids. Trimming left V 3 bases short and J 2 bases short, with 10 bases between. CDR3 bases: TGCGCCAGCAGCTGGGCAGAACACACAGATACGCAGTATTTT. Translating it yields CASSWAEHTDTQYF.

Concerning this clonotype itself: Compared with germline, one end of the junction differs, possibly owing to a read error. The CDR3 DNA follows: TGCAGCTTTGACAGGGCCGCCTACAATGAGCAGTTCTTC. This sequence encodes CSFDRAAYNEQFF. The rearrangement links TRBV29-1 to TRBJ2-1, with 7 bases lining up with TRBD1. Germline V gene data show CDR1 as SQVTM and CDR2 as ANQGSEA. This CDR3 spans 13 amino acids.

The genes are TRBV7-2 and TRBJ2-2; D not certain. V shed 3 bases and J shed 6 bases, with 14 bases lying between them. The CDR3 runs 15 residues. CDR1 and CDR2 (germline): SGHTA, FQGNSA. The CDR3 DNA reads as TGTGCCAGCAGCTTCGGGCCAGCTCCCCCCGGGGAGCTGTTTTTT. This encodes CASSFGPAPPGELFF.

This clonotype was observed at least ten times. This chain joins TRBV18 and TRBJ2-5; D is possibly TRBD1 or TRBD2 (5 bases each). This CDR3 has 13 residues. V gave up 6 bases and J gave up 0 bases, with 8 bases separating them. Germline V gives CDR1 KGHSH, CDR2 LQKENI. The CDR3 loop is CASSEGHQETQYF. The CDR3 region has the DNA TGTGCCAGCTCTGAGGGACACCAAGAGACCCAGTACTTC. The whole variable domain, filled in from reference TRBV18 and TRBJ2-5, reads NAGVMQNPRHLVRRRGQEARLRCSPMKGHSHVYWYRQLPEEGLKFMVYLQKENIIDESGMPKERFSAEFPKEGPSILRIQQVVRGDSAAYFCASSEGHQETQYFGPGTRLLVL.

In its sample, this clonotype was seen many times. The chain recombines TRBV4-2 with TRBJ1-3, with D unresolved. CDR3 length: 15 amino acids. CDR1 is LGHNA and CDR2 is YNFKEQ in the germline V gene. V was trimmed by 6 bases and J by 0 bases, leaving 12 bases between them. CDR3 amino acids: CASRPASRSGNTIYF. The CDR3 region has the DNA TGTGCCAGCAGACCTGCCTCCCGCTCTGGAAACACCATATATTTT.

This clonotype was observed at least ten times. The J gene is TRBJ2-1, the V gene TRBV29-1, with D maybe TRBD2 (6 bases). Per germline, CDR1 SQVTM and CDR2 ANQGSEA. The CDR3 length is 16 residues. V lost 1 base, J lost 1 base, and 14 bases lay in between. CDR3 sequence: CSVEVFSGYSYNEQFF. The CDR3 DNA reads as TGCAGCGTTGAAGTTTTTAGCGGTTATTCCTACAATGAGCAGTTCTTC.

This clonotype was counted many times. This rearrangement joins TRBV7-9 to TRBJ1-6; D possibly corresponds to TRBD1 (5 bases). Germline lookup yields CDR1 SEHNR and CDR2 FQNEAQ (reference sequence). V lost 1 base and J 4 bases, leaving 11 bases between the germline ends. CDR3 length equals 16 residues. CDR3 residues: CASSLGAGFYNSPLHF. The DNA for the CDR3 is TGTGCCAGCAGCTTAGGGGCAGGGTTTTATAATTCACCCCTCCACTTT.

At least ten counts were recorded for this clonotype. V gene TRBV5-1 combines with J gene TRBJ2-7; D is unclear. The CDR3 has 14 amino acids. Germline V gives CDR1 SGHRS, CDR2 YFSETQ. V lost 3 bases, J lost 6 bases, and 16 bases lay in between. CDR3 sequence: CASSSQAYEGEQYF. For the CDR3, the DNA is TGCGCCAGCAGCTCCCAGGCCTACGAAGGCGAGCAGTACTTC.